These 17 T cell receptor beta chains share one sample of origin, sequenced in a study of T cells in Graves' hyperthyroidism and ophthalmopathy. The investigators amplified TCR beta CDR3 regions from RNA transcripts. RT-PCR in the first round (using the HTBI primer set) targeted the TCR CDR3. TCRdb called the multiplex PCR reads again in MiXCR, with one record for every CDR3 protein. Altogether approximately 590,000 distinct CDR3 sequences are present, approximately 14% being singletons, with the ten largest covering around 6.6%. Sequenced material: blood. The receptors were gathered from a woman in her thirties with Graves' hyperthyroidism.

This clonotype was counted many times. The V call is TRBV5-1, the J call TRBJ1-1, with 8 nucleotides matching TRBD1. CDR1 and CDR2 (germline): SGHRS, YFSETQ. The junction had 3 bases not matched to a gene; V was cut back by 1 base and J by 1 base. CDR3 length: 15 residues. CDR3 residues: CASSLSGTGNTEAFF. The CDR3 bases are TGCGCCAGCAGCTTGTCAGGGACAGGGAACACTGAAGCTTTCTTT.

This clonotype was counted many times. The chain employs TRBV10-3 and TRBJ1-2; unclear D gene. This CDR3 has 13 residues. The ends were cut back, 2 bases at V and 5 bases at J, with 9 bases in the middle. The germline CDR1 and CDR2 sequences are ENHRY and SYGVKD. The CDR3 DNA sequence: TGTGCCATCAGTGAGGGGAGCCCATATGGCTACACCTTC. Amino acids: CAISEGSPYGYTF.

In this sample, this clonotype turned up many times. This rearrangement joins TRBV27 to TRBJ1-1, with D perhaps matching TRBD1 (5 bases). The germline V and J ends were trimmed by 2 bases and 1 base, with 8 bases remaining between them. The CDR3 has 14 residues. In germline, CDR1 is MNHEY, CDR2 SMNVEV (reference sequence). CDR3 sequence: CASSLGTENTEAFF. The CDR3 DNA sequence: TGTGCCAGCAGTTTAGGGACGGAGAACACTGAAGCTTTCTTT.

The V gene is TRBV27, the J gene TRBJ1-1; D unclear. Looked up from germline, CDR1 is MNHEY and CDR2 is SMNVEV (reference sequence). The CDR3 totals 13 residues. V was shortened by 0 bases and J by 7 bases, with 9 bases between the two germline ends. CDR3 in amino acids: CASSLSVLNEAFF. CDR3 bases: TGTGCCAGCAGTTTATCCGTATTGAATGAAGCTTTCTTT.

This clonotype was observed a handful of times. The chain links TRBV7-9 to TRBJ2-1; a weak D match, TRBD2 (5 bases). Trimming left V 10 bases short and J 8 bases short, with 18 bases between. There are 13 residues in the CDR3. Germline CDR1 and CDR2: SEHNR and FQNEAQ (reference sequence). Here the CDR3 DNA reads TGTGCCATCGCCGTAGCGCTCGGGGATGAGCAGTTCTTC. This encodes CAIAVALGDEQFF.

At least ten counts were recorded for this clonotype. The rearrangement joins TRBV20-1 to TRBJ1-2; no reliable D call. Between the trimmed V and J ends, which lost 0 bases and 5 bases, there was a span of 7 bases. The germline V gene has CDR1 DFQATT and CDR2 SNEGSKA (reference sequence). There are 12 residues in the CDR3. The DNA of the CDR3 is TGCAGTGCTAGAGACCTGTGGTATGGCTACACCTTC. Protein: CSARDLWYGYTF.

This clonotype was counted a few times. The chain joins TRBV27 to TRBJ2-1; D is unresolved. This CDR3 contains 13 residues. Deletions cut 8 bases from V and 0 bases from J, with 8 bases between. The germline V gene has CDR1 MNHEY and CDR2 SMNVEV (reference sequence). The CDR3 region has the DNA TGTGCCAGCGAAGGCCCCTCCTACAATGAGCAGTTCTTC. Encoded protein: CASEGPSYNEQFF.

Written as DNA, the CDR3 is TGCGCCAGCAGCTTGGCCGGGACCGAGAACTATGGCTACACCTTC. Translating gives CASSLAGTENYGYTF. V usage is TRBV5-1 and J usage is TRBJ1-2; the D gene is possibly TRBD1 (5 bases). Germline CDR1 and CDR2: SGHRS and YFSETQ. The V and J ends lost 0 bases and 2 bases respectively, with 11 bases between them. This CDR3 has 15 residues.

This CDR3 reads CASSQGTPGAGELFF. The CDR3, as DNA: TGTGCCAGCAGCCAAGGGACCCCAGGTGCCGGGGAGCTGTTTTTT. This chain joins TRBV27 and TRBJ2-2, with D perhaps matching TRBD1 or TRBD2 (5 bases each). Germline-derived CDR1 and CDR2 are MNHEY and SMNVEV (reference sequence). This CDR3 region has 15 residues. V lost 6 bases to trimming and J lost 6 bases, with 17 bases between them.

This clonotype came up many times. The chain employs TRBV3-1 and TRBJ2-7; no clear D. Between the trimmed V and J ends, which lost 0 bases and 2 bases, there was a span of 8 bases. The germline V gene has CDR1 LGHDT and CDR2 YNNKEL (reference sequence). The CDR3 consists of 14 residues. The CDR3 coding sequence is TGTGCCAGCAGCCAAGAACGATACCCCTACGAGCAGTACTTC. Protein sequence: CASSQERYPYEQYF.

This clonotype showed up just a few times. The chain has TRBV6-1 and TRBJ2-3; 12 bases are shared with TRBD2. CDR3 length equals 17 residues. Germline values: CDR1 MNHNS, CDR2 SASEGT. J lost 6 bases, V lost 6 bases, and 13 bases had no gene match. In DNA, the CDR3 is TGTGCCAGCAGACCCTACGCTAGCGGGAGGGCCCGGGATACGCAGTATTTT. Translating it yields CASRPYASGRARDTQYF.

This chain joins TRBV4-3 and TRBJ2-2; D is undetermined. Trimming shortened V by 0 bases and J by 3 bases, and 11 bases separated the two germline ends. Per germline, CDR1 LGHNA and CDR2 YSLEER. This CDR3 has 16 residues. The CDR3 nucleotides are TGCGCCAGCAGCCAAGATATTAGCCGACACACCGGGGAGCTGTTTTTT. As protein: CASSQDISRHTGELFF.

This clonotype occurred a few times. This chain uses TRBV5-1 with TRBJ2-2, with D possibly called TRBD1 or TRBD2 (5 bases each). CDR1 is SGHRS, CDR2 YFSETQ, per germline. V shed 1 base and J shed 8 bases, with 12 bases lying between them. The CDR3 totals 14 residues. CDR3 nucleotide sequence: TGCGCCAGCAGCTTGATTGGGGGATCTGGGGAGCTGTTTTTT. This translates into CASSLIGGSGELFF.

This clonotype was recorded at least ten times. This chain connects TRBV20-1 to TRBJ1-1; perhaps TRBD1 as D (6 bases). Trimming removed 3 bases from V and 1 base from J, with 9 bases in between. The CDR3 runs 13 residues. CDR1 DFQATT and CDR2 SNEGSKA come from the germline V gene (reference sequence). The CDR3 DNA reads as TGCAGTGCTAGGCGGACAGAGAACACTGAAGCTTTCTTT. Amino acid sequence: CSARRTENTEAFF.

The chain combines TRBV20-1 with TRBJ2-3, with 11 bases matching TRBD2. The germline V gene has CDR1 DFQATT and CDR2 SNEGSKA (reference sequence). The CDR3 is 16 residues long. Trimming took 6 bases from V and 3 from J; bases not matched to a gene: 11. The CDR3 bases are TGCAGTGCCAGTACCCTTATAGCGGGAGGGACAGATACGCAGTATTTT. This gives the protein CSASTLIAGGTDTQYF.

This chain joins TRBV20-1 and TRBJ2-3; TRBD2 matches 7 bases. Germline loops: CDR1 DFQATT, CDR2 SNEGSKA (reference sequence). This CDR3 region has 13 residues. CDR3 nucleotides: TGCAGCGGGCGGAGGGAGGGGACAGATACGCAGTATTTT. Amino acid sequence: CSGRREGTDTQYF.

The J gene is TRBJ2-1, the V gene TRBV10-3, with TRBD2 matching over 9 bases. Germline loops: CDR1 ENHRY, CDR2 SYGVKD. Unmatched junction bases numbered 9, after V lost 0 bases and J lost 6 bases. The CDR3 sequence is 17 residues long. In nucleotides, the CDR3 is TGTGCCATCAGTGAGTCCTCGACTAGCGGTCCTCTCAATGAGCAGTTCTTC. Protein sequence: CAISESSTSGPLNEQFF.